The 18 T cell receptor beta chains presented below share a single source sample, sequenced in a study of shared clonotypes between healthy human individuals (dated by TCRdb to about 2020). To prepare the library, the immunoSEQ multiplex PCR assay was applied. Not all clones reach the TCRdb copy of this immuneACCESS table, which keeps in-frame sequences only. Checked studies attribute under half of the gap to unresolved V genes and leave the rest unexplained. This sample lists about 1.5 million clones; 95% to 99% were detected once. The ten largest clonotypes hold around 0.47% of the sample. Input material: naive CD4+ T cells sorted from blood. The intended sense of this specimen's cell subset or site label: CD45RA+ positively selected. The receptors were gathered from a man between 25 and 39 years old in good health.

The genes are TRBV7-9 and TRBJ2-5, with TRBD2 identical over 12 bases. With V trimmed by 6 bases and J by 4 bases, 6 bases remained unmatched. CDR1 is SEHNR, CDR2 FQNEAQ, per germline (reference sequence). The CDR3 loop spans 15 amino acids. CDR3 sequence: CASRIATSGRETQYF. The CDR3 DNA reads as TGTGCCAGCAGAATCGCGACTAGCGGGAGAGAGACCCAGTACTTC. Based on the CDR3 plus reference TRBV7-9 and TRBJ2-5, the full variable domain is DTGVSQNPRHKITKRGQNVTFRCDPISEHNRLYWYRQTLGQGPEFLTYFQNEAQLEKSRLLSDRFSAERPKGSFSTLEIQRTEQGDSAMYLCASRIATSGRETQYFGPGTRLLVL.

This chain uses TRBV11-2 with TRBJ2-1; D not certain. From germline, CDR1 is SGHAT and CDR2 FQNNGV. The CDR3 covers 12 residues. V lost 4 bases and J lost 4, with 5 bases in between. The CDR3 sequence is CASSSAYNEQFF. The CDR3 nucleotides are TGTGCCAGCAGCTCCGCGTACAATGAGCAGTTCTTC.

V usage is TRBV5-4 and J usage is TRBJ2-1; 10 bases are a match to TRBD2. The CDR3 consists of 15 residues. J lost 8 bases, V lost 4 bases, and 9 bases had no gene match. From germline, CDR1 is SGHNT and CDR2 YYREEE (reference sequence). The CDR3, as DNA: TGTGCCAGCAGCCCTCCTAGCGGGAGTCTCGATGAGCAGTTCTTC. This translates into CASSPPSGSLDEQFF.

The CDR3, as DNA: TGTGCCAGTAGTATAGTCACAGGGTTAATGAGCTACACCTTC. Translated: CASSIVTGLMSYTF. The V gene is TRBV19, the J gene TRBJ1-2, with D perhaps TRBD1 (6 bases). This CDR3 is built from 14 residues. Trimming removed 1 base at V and 9 bases at J, with 15 bases between. Germline CDR1 reads LNHDA; CDR2 reads SQIVND (reference sequence).

This chain uses TRBV9 with TRBJ2-1; 8 bases align to TRBD2. This CDR3 contains 15 residues. Losses at the gene ends were 3 bases for V and 8 bases for J; bases not matched to a gene: 10. Looked up from germline, CDR1 is SGDLS and CDR2 is YYNGEE. Here the CDR3 DNA reads TGTGCCAGCAGCGACTCGCGGGAGGATGTCTATGAGCAGTTCTTC. Translated: CASSDSREDVYEQFF.

This sequence joins TRBV28 and TRBJ2-7; 7 bases align to TRBD1. Germline CDR1 and CDR2: MDHEN and SYDVKM. This CDR3 is 12 amino acids long. The trim removed 4 bases at V and 5 bases at J, leaving 2 bases unmatched. DNA of the CDR3: TGTGCCAGCAGTTCAGGGGGTGACGAGCAGTACTTC. Encoded protein: CASSSGGDEQYF.

The CDR3 DNA follows: TGCAGCGTGTCACAGGTCCAAGAGACCCAGTACTTC. Amino acids: CSVSQVQETQYF. V usage is TRBV29-1 and J usage is TRBJ2-5; D perhaps matches TRBD1 (5 bases). The germline V gene has CDR1 SQVTM and CDR2 ANQGSEA. V was shortened by 6 bases and J by 1 base, with 9 bases between the two germline ends. This CDR3 comprises 12 residues.

J is TRBJ2-7 and V is TRBV9, with D possibly being TRBD2 (5 bases). Trimming cost V 0 bases and J 5 bases, with 15 bases left between them. Germline V lookup: CDR1 SGDLS, CDR2 YYNGEE. The CDR3 has 15 amino acids. The CDR3 DNA reads TGTGCCAGCAGCGTAGGCGGGCCCAGCCTGGACGAGCAGTACTTC. Protein product: CASSVGGPSLDEQYF.

The chain joins TRBV14 to TRBJ2-3; the match to TRBD1 covers 7 bases. Germline CDR1 reads SGHDN; CDR2 reads FVKESK. This CDR3 is 15 amino acids long. The V and J ends lost 2 bases and 2 bases, in that order; junction bases with no gene match: 4. CDR3 loop: CASSQWTGYTDTQYF. CDR3 coding DNA: TGTGCCAGCAGCCAATGGACAGGATACACAGATACGCAGTATTTT.

The rearrangement links TRBV2 to TRBJ1-4; tentative D call: TRBD1 (5 bases). The CDR3 consists of 13 residues. Germline V gene sequence: CDR1 SNHLY, CDR2 FYNNEI. V gave up 9 bases and J gave up 7 bases, with 15 bases separating them. CDR3 sequence: CARPGPSSEKLFF. For the CDR3, the DNA is TGTGCCAGGCCGGGACCGAGTAGTGAAAAACTGTTTTTT.

The chain carries TRBV18 and TRBJ2-3; 7 nucleotides agree with TRBD1. The ends lost 3 bases at V and 3 bases at J; junction bases unmatched: 9. The germline V gene has CDR1 KGHSH and CDR2 LQKENI. This CDR3 is built from 16 residues. Written as DNA, the CDR3 is TGTGCCAGCTCACCCCGACCAGGGGGTGGAACAGATACGCAGTATTTT. Translation gives CASSPRPGGGTDTQYF. The complete variable domain, with remaining parts taken from reference TRBV18 and TRBJ2-3, reads NAGVMQNPRHLVRRRGQEARLRCSPMKGHSHVYWYRQLPEEGLKFMVYLQKENIIDESGMPKERFSAEFPKEGPSILRIQQVVRGDSAAYFCASSPRPGGGTDTQYFGPGTRLTVL.

The CDR3 region is CASSAIKPQGDTEAFF. The CDR3 nucleotides read TGTGCCAGCAGCGCGATAAAACCACAGGGAGACACTGAAGCTTTCTTT. J is TRBJ1-1 and V is TRBV7-9, with D possibly TRBD1 on 6 matching bases. This CDR3 is built from 16 residues. Germline V CDR1 and CDR2: SEHNR, FQNEAQ (reference sequence). Trimming cost V 5 bases and J 3 bases, with 19 bases left between them.

The chain combines TRBV28 with TRBJ2-7, with 7 bases lining up with TRBD2. This CDR3 has 18 amino acids. After removal of 4 bases from V and 0 bases from J, the junction contained 15 bases not matched to a gene. From germline, CDR1 is MDHEN and CDR2 SYDVKM. The CDR3 loop is CASSSVGRGGRSSYEQYF. In nucleotides, the CDR3 is TGTGCCAGCAGTTCCGTGGGGAGGGGCGGACGGAGCTCCTACGAGCAGTACTTC. The variable domain in full, completed from reference TRBV28 and TRBJ2-7, reads DVKVTQSSRYLVKRTGEKVFLECVQDMDHENMFWYRQDPGLGLRLIYFSYDVKMKEKGDIPEGYSVSREKKERFSLILESASTNQTSMYLCASSSVGRGGRSSYEQYFGPGTRLTVT.

V and J are TRBV28 and TRBJ2-7, with 10 bases matching TRBD1. V lost 5 bases, J lost 6 bases, and 7 bases stayed unmatched. The CDR3 has 14 residues. Germline V gene data show CDR1 as MDHEN and CDR2 as SYDVKM. CDR3 in DNA: TGTGCCAGCAGTCAGGGACAGGGGCGTTCCGAGCAGTACTTC. Protein product: CASSQGQGRSEQYF.

The chain carries TRBV19 and TRBJ2-1; possibly TRBD1 or TRBD2 for D (5 bases each). In germline, CDR1 is LNHDA, CDR2 SQIVND (reference sequence). The CDR3 covers 11 residues. The ends were cut back, 7 bases at V and 9 bases at J, with 10 bases in the middle. The CDR3 reads CASKEGFEQFF. The CDR3 bases are TGTGCCAGTAAAGAGGGGTTTGAGCAGTTCTTC. The complete variable domain, with remaining parts taken from reference TRBV19 and TRBJ2-1, reads DGGITQSPKYLFRKEGQNVTLSCEQNLNHDAMYWYRQDPGQGLRLIYYSQIVNDFQKGDIAEGYSVSREKKESFPLTVTSAQKNPTAFYLCASKEGFEQFFGPGTRLTVL.

The chain joins TRBV7-8 to TRBJ1-2; possibly TRBD1 for D (5 bases). Trimming left V 5 bases short and J 3 bases short, with 22 bases between. Looked up from germline, CDR1 is SGHVS and CDR2 is FQNEAQ. The CDR3 loop spans 17 amino acids. CDR3 sequence: CASSNPGIGGEDYGYTF. The CDR3 nucleotides read TGTGCCAGCAGCAATCCCGGGATTGGAGGGGAGGACTATGGCTACACCTTC.

The chain combines TRBV9 with TRBJ2-7; D gene uncertain. The CDR3 is made up of 14 amino acids. The germline CDR1 and CDR2 sequences are SGDLS and YYNGEE. V shed 4 bases and J shed 1 base, with 12 bases lying between them. CDR3 amino acids: CASSKAESSYEQYF. Here the CDR3 DNA reads TGTGCCAGCAGCAAGGCCGAGTCGTCCTACGAGCAGTACTTC.

The V call is TRBV5-1, the J call TRBJ2-7; TRBD1 might be the D (5 bases). Germline CDR1 and CDR2: SGHRS and YFSETQ. The CDR3 extends over 14 amino acids. The V end was cut by 0 bases, the J end by 2 bases, with 9 bases between. The CDR3 DNA reads as TGCGCCAGCAGCTTGGAGGGGCCCCCCTACGAGCAGTACTTC. The encoded protein is CASSLEGPPYEQYF. The variable domain in full, completed from reference TRBV5-1 and TRBJ2-7, reads KAGVTQTPRYLIKTRGQQVTLSCSPISGHRSVSWYQQTPGQGLQFLFEYFSETQRNKGNFPGRFSGRQFSNSRSEMNVSTLELGDSALYLCASSLEGPPYEQYFGPGTRLTVT.